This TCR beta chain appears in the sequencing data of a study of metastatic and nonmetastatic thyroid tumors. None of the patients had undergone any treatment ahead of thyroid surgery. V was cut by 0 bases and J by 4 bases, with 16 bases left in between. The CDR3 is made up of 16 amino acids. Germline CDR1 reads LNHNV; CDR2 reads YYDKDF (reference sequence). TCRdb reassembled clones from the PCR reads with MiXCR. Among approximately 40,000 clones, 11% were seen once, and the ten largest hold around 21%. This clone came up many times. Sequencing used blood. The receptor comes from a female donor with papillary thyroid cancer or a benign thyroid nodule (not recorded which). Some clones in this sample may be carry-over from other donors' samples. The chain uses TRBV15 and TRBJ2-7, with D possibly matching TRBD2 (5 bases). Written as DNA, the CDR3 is TGTGCCACCAGCAGAGATCTTCAAGCGGCTACATACGAGCAGTACTTC. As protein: CATSRDLQAATYEQYF.